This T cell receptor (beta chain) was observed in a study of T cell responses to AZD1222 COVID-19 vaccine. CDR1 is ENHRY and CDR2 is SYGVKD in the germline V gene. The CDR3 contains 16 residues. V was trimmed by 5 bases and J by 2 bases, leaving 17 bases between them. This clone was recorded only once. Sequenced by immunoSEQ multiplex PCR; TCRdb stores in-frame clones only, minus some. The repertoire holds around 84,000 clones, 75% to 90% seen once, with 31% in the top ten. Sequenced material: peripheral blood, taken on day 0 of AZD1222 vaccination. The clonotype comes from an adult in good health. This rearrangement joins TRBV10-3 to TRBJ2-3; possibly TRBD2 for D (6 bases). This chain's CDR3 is CAISTSLEGATDTQYF. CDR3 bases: TGTGCCATCAGTACTAGCCTGGAGGGAGCCACAGATACGCAGTATTTT.